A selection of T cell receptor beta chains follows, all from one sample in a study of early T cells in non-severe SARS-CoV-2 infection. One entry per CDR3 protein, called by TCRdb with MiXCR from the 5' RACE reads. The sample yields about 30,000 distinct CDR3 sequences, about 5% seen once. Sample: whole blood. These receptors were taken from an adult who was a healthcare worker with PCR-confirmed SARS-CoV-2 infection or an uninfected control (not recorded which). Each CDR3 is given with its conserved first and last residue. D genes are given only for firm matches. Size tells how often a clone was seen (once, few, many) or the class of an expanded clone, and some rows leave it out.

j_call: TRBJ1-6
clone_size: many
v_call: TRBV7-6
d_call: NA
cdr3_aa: CASSLGAGTDSPLHF
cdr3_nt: TGTGCCAGCAGCTTAGGGGCCGGGACGGATTCACCCCTCCACTTT

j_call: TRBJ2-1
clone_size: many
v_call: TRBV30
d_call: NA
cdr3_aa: CAWSVRQQAYNEQFF
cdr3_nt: TGTGCCTGGAGTGTACGACAGCAAGCCTACAATGAGCAGTTCTTC

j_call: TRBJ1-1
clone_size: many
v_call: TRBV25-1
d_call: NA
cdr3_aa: CASSDRTANTEAFF
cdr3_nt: TGTGCCAGCAGTGACCGGACAGCGAACACTGAAGCTTTCTTT

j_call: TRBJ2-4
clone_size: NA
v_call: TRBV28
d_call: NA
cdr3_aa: CASSFEFRDGKNIQYF
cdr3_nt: TGTGCCAGCAGTTTTGAATTCAGGGACGGCAAAAACATTCAGTACTTC

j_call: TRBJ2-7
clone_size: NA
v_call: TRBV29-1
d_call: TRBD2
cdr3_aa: CSVLAGAGLEQYF
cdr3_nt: TGCAGCGTACTAGCGGGAGCGGGGCTCGAGCAGTACTTC

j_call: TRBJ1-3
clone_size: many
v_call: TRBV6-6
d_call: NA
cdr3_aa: CASSSPWLSENTIYF
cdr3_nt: TGTGCCAGCAGTTCCCCTTGGCTCTCTGAAAACACCATATATTTT

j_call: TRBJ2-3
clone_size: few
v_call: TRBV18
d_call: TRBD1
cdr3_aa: CASSPDRHPTDTQYF
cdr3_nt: TGTGCCAGCTCACCGGACAGGCACCCCACAGATACGCAGTATTTT

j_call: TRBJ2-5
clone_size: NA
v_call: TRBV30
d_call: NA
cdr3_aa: CAWRRVETQYF
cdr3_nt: TGTGCCTGGAGAAGGGTGGAGACCCAGTACTTC

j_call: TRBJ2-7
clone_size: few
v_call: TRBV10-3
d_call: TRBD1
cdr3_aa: CAISDGTGGSYEQYF
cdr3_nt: TGTGCCATCAGTGACGGGACAGGGGGGTCCTACGAGCAGTACTTC

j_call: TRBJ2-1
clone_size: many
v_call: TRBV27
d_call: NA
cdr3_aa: CASSALDEQFF
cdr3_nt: TGTGCCAGCAGTGCACTAGATGAGCAGTTCTTC

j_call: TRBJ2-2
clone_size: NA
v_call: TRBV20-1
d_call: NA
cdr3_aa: CSASPRNRVITGELFF
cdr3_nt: TGCAGTGCTAGCCCCAGAAACAGGGTTATCACCGGGGAGCTGTTTTTT

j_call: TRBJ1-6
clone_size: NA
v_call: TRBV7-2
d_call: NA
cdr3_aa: CASSTKDLGGYNSPLHF
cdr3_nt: TGTGCCAGCAGCACAAAGGATTTGGGGGGCTATAATTCACCCCTCCACTTT

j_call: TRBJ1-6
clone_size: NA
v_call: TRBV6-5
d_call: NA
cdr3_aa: CASSSPGPTSPLHF
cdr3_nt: TGTGCCAGCAGTTCGCCGGGACCGACATCACCCCTCCACTTT

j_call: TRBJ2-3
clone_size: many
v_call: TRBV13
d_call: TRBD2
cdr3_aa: CASSRRSGRLDTQYF
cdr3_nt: TGTGCCAGCAGCCGCCGGAGCGGGAGGTTGGATACGCAGTATTTT

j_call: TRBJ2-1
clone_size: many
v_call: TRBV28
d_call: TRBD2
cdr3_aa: CASSQSGGALNEQFF
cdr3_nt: TGTGCCAGCAGCCAAAGCGGGGGGGCTTTAAATGAGCAGTTCTTC

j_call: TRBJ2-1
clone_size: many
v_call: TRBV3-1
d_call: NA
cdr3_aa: CASSYSNGNEQFF
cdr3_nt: TGTGCCAGCAGCTACTCTAATGGGAATGAGCAGTTCTTC

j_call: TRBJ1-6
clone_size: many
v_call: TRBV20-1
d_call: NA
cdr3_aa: CSAKADNSYNSPLHF
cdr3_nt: TGCAGTGCTAAAGCGGATAACTCCTATAATTCACCCCTCCACTTT

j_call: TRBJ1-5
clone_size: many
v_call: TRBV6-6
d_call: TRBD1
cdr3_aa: CASRTQGRGRLGSSQPQHF
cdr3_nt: TGTGCCAGCAGAACACAAGGCAGGGGGCGATTAGGTAGCAGTCAGCCCCAGCATTTT

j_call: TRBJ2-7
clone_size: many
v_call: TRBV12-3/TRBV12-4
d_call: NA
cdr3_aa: CASSLVEYEQYF
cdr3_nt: TGTGCCAGCAGTTTAGTCGAATACGAGCAGTACTTC

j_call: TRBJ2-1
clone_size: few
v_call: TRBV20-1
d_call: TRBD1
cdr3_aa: CSARNDGTGLHNEQFF
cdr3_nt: TGCAGTGCTAGAAACGACGGGACAGGGCTCCACAATGAGCAGTTCTTC

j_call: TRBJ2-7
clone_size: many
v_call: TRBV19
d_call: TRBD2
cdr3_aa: CASSSPDSGSVTYEQYF
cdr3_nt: TGTGCCAGTAGTAGTCCCGATAGCGGGAGCGTTACCTACGAGCAGTACTTC

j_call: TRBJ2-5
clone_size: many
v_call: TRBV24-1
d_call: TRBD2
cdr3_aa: CATSDRTSGPLQETQYF
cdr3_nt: TGTGCCACCAGTGATCGGACTAGCGGGCCGTTACAAGAGACCCAGTACTTC

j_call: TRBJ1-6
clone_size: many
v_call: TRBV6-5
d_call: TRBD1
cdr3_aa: CASSRDRDTLHF
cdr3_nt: TGTGCCAGCAGTCGGGACAGGGACACCCTCCACTTT

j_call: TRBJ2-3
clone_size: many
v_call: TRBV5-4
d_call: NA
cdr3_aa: CASSLQGADTQYF
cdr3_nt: TGTGCCAGCAGCTTGCAAGGAGCAGATACGCAGTATTTT

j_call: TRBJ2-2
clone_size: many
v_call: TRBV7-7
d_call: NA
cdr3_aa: CASSFSQGSGELFF
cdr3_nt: TGTGCCAGCAGCTTTTCACAGGGAAGCGGGGAGCTGTTTTTT

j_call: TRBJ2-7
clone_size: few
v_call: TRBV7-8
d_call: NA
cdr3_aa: CASNLEGGPYEQYF
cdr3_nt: TGTGCCAGCAACTTAGAAGGGGGACCGTACGAGCAGTACTTC

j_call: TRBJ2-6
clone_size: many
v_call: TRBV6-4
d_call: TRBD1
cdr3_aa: CASSGTGGSGANVLTF
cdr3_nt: TGTGCCAGCAGTGGGACAGGGGGCTCTGGGGCCAACGTCCTGACTTTC

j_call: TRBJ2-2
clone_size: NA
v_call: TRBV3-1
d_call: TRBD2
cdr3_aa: CASSQTGGARTGELFF
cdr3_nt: TGTGCCAGCAGCCAAACCGGGGGGGCTCGGACCGGGGAGCTGTTTTTT

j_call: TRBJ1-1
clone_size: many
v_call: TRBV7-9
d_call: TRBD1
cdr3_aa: CASKMTGQTEAFF
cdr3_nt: TGTGCCAGCAAAATGACAGGGCAAACTGAAGCTTTCTTT

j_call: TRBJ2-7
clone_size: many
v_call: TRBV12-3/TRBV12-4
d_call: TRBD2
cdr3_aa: CASRTTGGGLYEQYF
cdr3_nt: TGTGCCAGCAGGACGACTGGCGGGGGACTCTACGAGCAGTACTTC

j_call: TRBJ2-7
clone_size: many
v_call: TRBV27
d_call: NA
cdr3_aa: CASSPDLYEQYF
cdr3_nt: TGTGCCAGCAGTCCGGACTTGTACGAGCAGTACTTC

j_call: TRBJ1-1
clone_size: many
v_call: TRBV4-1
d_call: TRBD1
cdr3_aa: CASSQPRTGGANTEAFF
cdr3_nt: TGCGCCAGCAGCCAGCCTAGGACAGGGGGGGCGAACACTGAAGCTTTCTTT

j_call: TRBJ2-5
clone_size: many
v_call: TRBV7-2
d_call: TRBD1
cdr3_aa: CASSFDRARETQYF
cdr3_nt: TGTGCCAGCAGCTTCGACAGGGCTCGGGAGACCCAGTACTTC

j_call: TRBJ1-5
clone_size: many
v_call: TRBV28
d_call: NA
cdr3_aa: CASSLTDHQPQHF
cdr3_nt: TGTGCCAGCTCCCTGACAGACCATCAGCCCCAGCATTTT

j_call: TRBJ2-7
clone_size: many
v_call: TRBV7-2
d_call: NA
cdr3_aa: CASSLGGGSFYEQYF
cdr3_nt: TGTGCCAGCAGCTTAGGGGGCGGGTCTTTCTACGAGCAGTACTTC

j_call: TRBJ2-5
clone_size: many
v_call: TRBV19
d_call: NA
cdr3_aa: CASSPSGSQETQYF
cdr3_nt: TGTGCCAGTAGTCCCTCGGGATCACAAGAGACCCAGTACTTC

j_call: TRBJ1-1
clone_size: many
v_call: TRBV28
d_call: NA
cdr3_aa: CASGLNTEAFF
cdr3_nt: TGTGCCAGCGGTCTGAACACTGAAGCTTTCTTT

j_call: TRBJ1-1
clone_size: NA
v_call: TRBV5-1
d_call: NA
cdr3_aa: CASSFNQGGKAFF
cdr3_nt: TGCGCCAGCAGCTTCAATCAGGGTGGGAAGGCTTTCTTT

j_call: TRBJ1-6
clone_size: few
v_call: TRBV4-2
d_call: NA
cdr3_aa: CASSPGTDNNSPLHF
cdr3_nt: TGTGCCAGCAGTCCAGGGACGGATAATAATTCACCCCTCCACTTT

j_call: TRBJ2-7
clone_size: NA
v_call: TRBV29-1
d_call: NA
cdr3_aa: CSVETGQPFSYEQYF
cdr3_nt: TGCAGCGTTGAGACAGGACAGCCCTTCTCCTACGAGCAGTACTTC

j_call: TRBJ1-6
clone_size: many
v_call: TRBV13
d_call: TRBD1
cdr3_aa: CASSPPGGENSPLHF
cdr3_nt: TGTGCCAGCAGCCCTCCAGGGGGAGAGAATTCACCCCTCCACTTT

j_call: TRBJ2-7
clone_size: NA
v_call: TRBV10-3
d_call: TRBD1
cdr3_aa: CAISGQGVEQYF
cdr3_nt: TGTGCCATCAGTGGACAGGGTGTCGAGCAGTACTTC

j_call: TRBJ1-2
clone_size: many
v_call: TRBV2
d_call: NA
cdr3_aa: CASSEALQFSWGQRTNYGYTF
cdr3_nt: TGTGCCAGCAGTGAAGCGCTTCAATTCTCTTGGGGGCAGAGGACTAACTATGGCTACACCTTC

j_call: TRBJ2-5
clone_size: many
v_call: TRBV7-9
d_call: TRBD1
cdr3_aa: CASSWRTGLEETQYF
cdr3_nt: TGTGCCAGCAGCTGGCGGACAGGGTTGGAAGAGACCCAGTACTTC

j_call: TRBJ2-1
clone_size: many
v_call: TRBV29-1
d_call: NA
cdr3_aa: CSVGDPSSYNEQFF
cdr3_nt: TGCAGCGTTGGAGACCCGAGCTCCTACAATGAGCAGTTCTTC

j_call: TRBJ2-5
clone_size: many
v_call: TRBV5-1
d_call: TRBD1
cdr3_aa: CASSLGQGRGYQETQYF
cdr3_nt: TGCGCCAGCAGCTTGGGACAGGGAAGGGGATACCAAGAGACCCAGTACTTC

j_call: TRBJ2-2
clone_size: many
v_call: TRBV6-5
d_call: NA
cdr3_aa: CASSRTSGTGELFF
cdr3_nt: TGTGCCAGCAGCAGGACTTCCGGCACCGGGGAGCTGTTTTTT

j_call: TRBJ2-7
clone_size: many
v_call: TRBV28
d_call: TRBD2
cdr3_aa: CASSGTYSGGYYEQYF
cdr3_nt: TGTGCCAGCAGCGGCACCTATAGCGGGGGGTACTACGAGCAGTACTTC

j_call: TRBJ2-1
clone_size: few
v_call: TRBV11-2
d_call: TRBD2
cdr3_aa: CASSLVQREGHNEQFF
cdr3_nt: TGTGCCAGCAGCTTAGTACAGCGGGAGGGCCACAATGAGCAGTTCTTC